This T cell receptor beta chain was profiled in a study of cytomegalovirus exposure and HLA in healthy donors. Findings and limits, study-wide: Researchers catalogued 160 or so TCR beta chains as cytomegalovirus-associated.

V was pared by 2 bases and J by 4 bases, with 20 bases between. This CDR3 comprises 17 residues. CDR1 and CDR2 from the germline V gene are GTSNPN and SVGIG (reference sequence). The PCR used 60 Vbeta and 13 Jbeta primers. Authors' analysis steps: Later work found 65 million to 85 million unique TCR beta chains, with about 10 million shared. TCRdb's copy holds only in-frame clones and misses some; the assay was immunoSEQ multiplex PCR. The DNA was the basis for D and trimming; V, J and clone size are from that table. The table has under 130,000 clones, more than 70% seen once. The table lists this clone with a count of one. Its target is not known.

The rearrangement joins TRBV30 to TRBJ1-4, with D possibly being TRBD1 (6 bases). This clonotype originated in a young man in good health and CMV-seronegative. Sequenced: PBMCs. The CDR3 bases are TGTGCCTGGAGTTATGCAGGGGTAACGAGGTTTAATGAAAAACTGTTTTTT. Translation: CAWSYAGVTRFNEKLFF. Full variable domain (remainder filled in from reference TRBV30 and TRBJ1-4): SQTIHQWPATLVQPVGSPLSLECTVEGTSNPNLYWYRQAAGRGLQLLFYSVGIGQISSEVPQNLSASRPQDRQFILSSKKLLLSDSGFYLCAWSYAGVTRFNEKLFFGSGTQLSVL.